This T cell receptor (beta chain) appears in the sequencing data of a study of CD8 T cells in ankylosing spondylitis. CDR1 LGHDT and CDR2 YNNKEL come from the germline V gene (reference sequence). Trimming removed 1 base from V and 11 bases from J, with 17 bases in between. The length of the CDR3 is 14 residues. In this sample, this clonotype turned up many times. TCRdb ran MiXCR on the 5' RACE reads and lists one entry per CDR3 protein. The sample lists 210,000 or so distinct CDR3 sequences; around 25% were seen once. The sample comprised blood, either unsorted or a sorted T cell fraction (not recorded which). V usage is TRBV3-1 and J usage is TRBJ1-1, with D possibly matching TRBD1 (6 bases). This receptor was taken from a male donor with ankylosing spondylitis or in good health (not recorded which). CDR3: CASSQGGAKTGAFF. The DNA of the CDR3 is TGTGCCAGCAGCCAAGGGGGGGCCAAAACAGGGGCTTTCTTT.